This is a list of T cell receptor beta chains from one sample in a study of blood T cell repertoires in COVID-19. Some clones are missing from TCRdb's copy, which holds only in-frame ones; the method was immunoSEQ multiplex PCR. The sample records roughly 140,000 clones, about 80% being singletons. Source material: peripheral blood. These receptors originate from a human donor in a cohort sampled during active COVID-19. Both conserved end residues are part of each CDR3. The D gene is left open where the match is weak. Clone size is given for some rows only: seen once, a few or many times, or a class if the clone is expanded.

V	D	size	J	DNA	CDR3
TRBV7-2	TRBD1	.	TRBJ1-5	TGTGCCAGCAGCCTTGGGACAGCCAACCCGTCCCAGCATTTT	CASSLGTANPSQHF
TRBV7-9	TRBD2	.	TRBJ2-7	TGTGCCAGCAGCTTGAGCGGGGCCTCCTACGAGCAGTACTTC	CASSLSGASYEQYF
TRBV19	.	.	TRBJ1-4	TGTGCCAGTAGTATCTCGTACAGGGAAAATGAAAAACTGTTTTTT	CASSISYRENEKLFF
TRBV18	.	.	TRBJ1-1	TGTGCCAGCTCACCGGGGACACCGAACACTGAAGCTTTCTTT	CASSPGTPNTEAFF
TRBV5-1	TRBD2	.	TRBJ2-5	TGCGCCAGCAGCTTAGGACTAGCGGGGGGGCAAGAGACCCAGTACTTC	CASSLGLAGGQETQYF
TRBV20-1	.	.	TRBJ1-1	TGCAGTGCCCCAGGGAACACTGAAGCTTTCTTT	CSAPGNTEAFF
TRBV29-1	TRBD1	.	TRBJ2-3	TGCAGCGTTGAAGGACACAGGGGAGGCACAGATACGCAGTATTTT	CSVEGHRGGTDTQYF
TRBV2	.	.	TRBJ2-5	TGTGCCAGCAGCACGACGGGAGAGACCCAGTACTTC	CASSTTGETQYF
TRBV4-1	TRBD2	few	TRBJ2-2	TGCGCCAGCAGCCAAGGTCTAGCGGGGAAGAACACCGGGGAGCTGTTTTTT	CASSQGLAGKNTGELFF
TRBV5-4	.	many	TRBJ1-6	TGTGCCAGCAGCGAGGGAAGTAATTCACCCCTCCACTTT	CASSEGSNSPLHF
TRBV24-1	TRBD1	once	TRBJ2-1	TGTGCCACCAGTGATTCTGCACCGGGACAGGGGTACAATGAGCAGTTCTTC	CATSDSAPGQGYNEQFF
TRBV7-2	TRBD2	.	TRBJ2-5	TGTGCCAGCAGCCCGTTGCGGGGGGTGTTGGAGACCCAGTACTTC	CASSPLRGVLETQYF
TRBV7-3	TRBD1	.	TRBJ2-6	TGTGCCAGCAGCCGGGCACCGGGACAGGGGGGAGGTGGGGCCAACGTCCTGACTTTC	CASSRAPGQGGGGANVLTF
TRBV19	.	.	TRBJ2-7	TGTGCCAGTTCAAGACAGGTGAGCTCCTACGAGCAGTACTTC	CASSRQVSSYEQYF
TRBV5-6	TRBD1	.	TRBJ2-1	TGTGCCAGCAGCACGGACAGGGGCATCAATGAGCAGTTCTTC	CASSTDRGINEQFF
TRBV29-1	TRBD1	.	TRBJ2-7	TGCAGCGCCTGGGACAGGGGGTACGAGCAGTACTTC	CSAWDRGYEQYF
TRBV7-9	.	few	TRBJ2-2	TGTGCCAGCAGCTTTCGAGTCGGGGAGCTGTTTTTT	CASSFRVGELFF
TRBV5-4	.	.	TRBJ1-2	TGTGCCAGCAGCTTGGAAGGGGAAGGCTACACCTTC	CASSLEGEGYTF
TRBV24-1	TRBD1	few	TRBJ2-5	TGTGCCACCAGTGACCGCCGACAGGGAGAAGAGACCCAGTACTTC	CATSDRRQGEETQYF
TRBV27	TRBD1	.	TRBJ1-6	TGTGCCAGCAGGCCGGGACAGGTTATATATTCACCCCTCCACTTT	CASRPGQVIYSPLHF
TRBV11-2	.	few	TRBJ2-4	TGTGCCAGCAGCTTAGTCAGGAAAAACATTCAGTACTTC	CASSLVRKNIQYF
TRBV7-3	TRBD1	.	TRBJ2-1	TGTGCCAGCAGCCCCTCACCAGGGACAGGCTACAATGAGCAGTTCTTC	CASSPSPGTGYNEQFF
TRBV6-6	TRBD2	.	TRBJ2-1	TGTGCCAGCAGACCACGACTAGCGGGGCACAATGAGCAGTTCTTC	CASRPRLAGHNEQFF
TRBV6-5	TRBD2	.	TRBJ2-3	TGTGCCAGCAGTTACATTAGCGGGGGGCAAGATACGCAGTATTTT	CASSYISGGQDTQYF
TRBV3-1/TRBV3-2	.	.	TRBJ2-5	TGTGCCAGCAGCCCCCAGGGTCTAGAGACCCAGTACTTC	CASSPQGLETQYF
TRBV12-3/TRBV12-4	TRBD1	.	TRBJ1-2	TGTGCCAGCAGTCCGCGACAGGGGACTGGCTACACCTTC	CASSPRQGTGYTF
TRBV11-3	.	.	TRBJ2-2	TGTGCCAGCAGCGCAGACAAGGCCGGGGAGCTGTTTTTT	CASSADKAGELFF
TRBV7-3	TRBD2	.	TRBJ2-7	TGTGCCAGCAGCTCACGGGGGGCCTACGAGCAGTACTTC	CASSSRGAYEQYF
TRBV27	.	.	TRBJ2-2	TGTGCCAGCAGTCCTCGTGGGGGCAGGGGTCCAATTAACACCGGGGAGCTGTTTTTT	CASSPRGGRGPINTGELFF
TRBV7-9	.	.	TRBJ1-2	TGTGCCAGCAGCCCACCGACAGCGTTCTATGGCTACACCTTC	CASSPPTAFYGYTF
TRBV5-5	TRBD1	.	TRBJ1-4	TGTGCCAGCAGCTCAGGGGGAAAACTGTTTTTT	CASSSGGKLFF
TRBV7-9	.	.	TRBJ2-1	TGTGCCAGCAGCGACGACAGGTTGCTCTACAATGAGCAGTTCTTC	CASSDDRLLYNEQFF
TRBV5-4	TRBD2	.	TRBJ2-7	TGTGCCAGCAGCTGGGGACTAGCGGGCCCGAACTACGAGCAGTACTTC	CASSWGLAGPNYEQYF
TRBV19	.	.	TRBJ2-1	TGTGCCAGTAGAGCCTCCCACTACAATGAGCAGTTCTTC	CASRASHYNEQFF
TRBV6-2/TRBV6-3	TRBD2	.	TRBJ2-7	TGTGCCAGCAGACCTCCGGGGGGGCTTGAGCAGTACTTC	CASRPPGGLEQYF
TRBV9	.	.	TRBJ1-1	TGTGCCAGCAGCGCCCAGATGTCAGGGCGATTGAACACTGAAGCTTTCTTT	CASSAQMSGRLNTEAFF
TRBV5-5	.	.	TRBJ1-1	TGTGCCAGCAGCTTGGGACAGTTACAGGCTTTCTTT	CASSLGQLQAFF
TRBV5-1	.	many	TRBJ2-7	TGCGCCAGCAGCCTCAACATCTACGAGCAGTACTTC	CASSLNIYEQYF
TRBV5-1	.	.	TRBJ1-1	TGCGCCAGCAGCTCAGTCGGGGAGACTGAAGCTTTCTTT	CASSSVGETEAFF
TRBV28	TRBD1	few	TRBJ1-4	TGTGCCAGCAGTGGCGACAGGGGGGGGTGGAAACTGTTTTTT	CASSGDRGGWKLFF